A selection of T cell receptor beta chains follows, all from one sample in a study of blood T cell repertoires in COVID-19. Here immunoSEQ multiplex PCR was the method, and the copy in TCRdb shows in-frame clones only, minus some. The table lists about 160,000 clones, 85% of them singletons. The sequencing sample was made of peripheral blood. These receptors originate from a woman in her fifties or sixties with COVID-19, enrolled during active disease. Each CDR3 is given with its conserved first and last residue. Fields, in order: J gene, D gene, clone size, V gene, CDR3 DNA, CDR3 protein. D genes are given only for firm matches. Part of the rows lack a size; the others show once, few, many or a class for expanded clones.

TRBJ2-3	NA	NA	TRBV7-2	TGTGCCAGCAGCTTTGGCGGCTATACGCAGTATTTT	CASSFGGYTQYF
TRBJ1-4	TRBD1	NA	TRBV3-1/TRBV3-2	TGTGCCACCTCAGGGGGTACGACTAATGAAAAACTGTTTTTT	CATSGGTTNEKLFF
TRBJ1-5	NA	NA	TRBV24-1	TGTGCCACCAGTGATTATTCAGGCGTGAGTCAGCCCCAGCATTTT	CATSDYSGVSQPQHF
TRBJ1-6	TRBD1	NA	TRBV27	TGTGCCAGCAGTTTTCCTACAGGGGCCGGGGTGAATTCACCCCTCCACTTT	CASSFPTGAGVNSPLHF
TRBJ2-7	NA	NA	TRBV21-1	TGTGCCAGCAGCAAAAGGGGGGACAGGGACTTCTACGAGCAGTACTTC	CASSKRGDRDFYEQYF
TRBJ2-1	TRBD2	NA	TRBV5-1	TGCGCCAGCAGCTTGGGGTTTGGTAGCGGGGGGCCCCCTAGGGGCAATGAGCAGTTCTTC	CASSLGFGSGGPPRGNEQFF
TRBJ1-2	NA	NA	TRBV6-2/TRBV6-3	TGTGCCAGCAGTCTCCCCTGGGACACCAACTATGGCTACACCTTC	CASSLPWDTNYGYTF
TRBJ2-2	TRBD2	NA	TRBV5-1	TGCGCCAGCAGCTTATCAATAGCGGGCGCGAACACCGGGGAGCTGTTTTTT	CASSLSIAGANTGELFF
TRBJ2-7	TRBD1	NA	TRBV7-9	TGTGCCAGCAGCCCCCGACAGGGACCCTACGAGCAGTACTTC	CASSPRQGPYEQYF
TRBJ2-1	TRBD2	NA	TRBV24-1	TGTGCCACCAGTGATTCCCAGACTAGCGGGGGCCGGAATGAGCAGTTCTTC	CATSDSQTSGGRNEQFF
TRBJ2-7	NA	NA	TRBV29-1	TGCAGCATTTCCAGGGGATTGGGTTCGAGCTCCTACGAGCAGTACTTC	CSISRGLGSSSYEQYF
TRBJ2-3	NA	NA	TRBV12-3/TRBV12-4	TGTGCCAGCCGGTCGGGGGGCACAGATACGCAGTATTTT	CASRSGGTDTQYF
TRBJ1-5	TRBD1	few	TRBV7-8	TGTGCCAGCAGCTTAGAAGGTGGAGACAGGGGGTCCGGGTATGGCAATCAGCCCCAGCATTTT	CASSLEGGDRGSGYGNQPQHF
TRBJ1-2	TRBD1	NA	TRBV19	TGTGCCGTCCCGGACAGGGAGGGTTATGGCTACACCTTC	CAVPDREGYGYTF
TRBJ1-6	TRBD1	NA	TRBV2	TGTGCCAGCAGTGAACTGGACAGGGGTTCCTATAATTCACCCCTCCACTTT	CASSELDRGSYNSPLHF
TRBJ2-1	NA	NA	TRBV10-3	TGTGCCATCGGCGGACTTGGCTACAATGAGCAGTTCTTC	CAIGGLGYNEQFF
TRBJ1-6	TRBD1	NA	TRBV6-1	TGTGCCAGCAGTGACCGGGACAGGGGAACCTGGAATTCACCCCTCCACTTT	CASSDRDRGTWNSPLHF
TRBJ2-7	TRBD1	NA	TRBV11-3	TGTGCCAGCAGATCAACCGGGACAGGGTACGAGCAGTACTTC	CASRSTGTGYEQYF
TRBJ1-2	NA	NA	TRBV7-2	TGTGCCAGCAGCTTACAACAAGCAGGGAACTATGGCTACACCTTC	CASSLQQAGNYGYTF
TRBJ2-2	TRBD2	NA	TRBV27	TGTGCCAGCAGTTTATTCGGGGGGGAGAACACCGGGGAGCTGTTTTTT	CASSLFGGENTGELFF
TRBJ2-1	TRBD2	NA	TRBV18	TGTGCCAGCTCACAGGGACTAGCAGGTGTTGATGAGCAGTTCTTC	CASSQGLAGVDEQFF
TRBJ2-3	NA	NA	TRBV5-8	TGTGCCAGCAGCGCGCGGGGGCCCCTTTCCGCAGATACGCAGTATTTT	CASSARGPLSADTQYF
TRBJ1-5	NA	NA	TRBV7-2	TGTGCCAGCAGCTCCCGACATGGCAATCAGCCCCAGCATTTT	CASSSRHGNQPQHF
TRBJ1-6	TRBD1	NA	TRBV25-1	TGTGCCAACCCGGGACAGGGGGGATCCTATAATTCACCCCTCCACTTT	CANPGQGGSYNSPLHF
TRBJ1-1	NA	NA	TRBV9	TGTGCCAGCAGCGTCCAGGGGAATCTGAACACTGAAGCTTTCTTT	CASSVQGNLNTEAFF
TRBJ1-4	NA	NA	TRBV10-3	TGTGCCATCAGTGAAGACAAGGTTGAAAAACTGTTTTTT	CAISEDKVEKLFF
TRBJ2-7	NA	NA	TRBV12-3/TRBV12-4	TGTGCCAGCAGTTTAGGGCAGGTCTCCGAGCAGTACTTC	CASSLGQVSEQYF
TRBJ1-1	NA	NA	TRBV7-3	TGTGCCAGCAGCTCAACCCCCCAAGGGGTGAACACTGAAGCTTTCTTT	CASSSTPQGVNTEAFF